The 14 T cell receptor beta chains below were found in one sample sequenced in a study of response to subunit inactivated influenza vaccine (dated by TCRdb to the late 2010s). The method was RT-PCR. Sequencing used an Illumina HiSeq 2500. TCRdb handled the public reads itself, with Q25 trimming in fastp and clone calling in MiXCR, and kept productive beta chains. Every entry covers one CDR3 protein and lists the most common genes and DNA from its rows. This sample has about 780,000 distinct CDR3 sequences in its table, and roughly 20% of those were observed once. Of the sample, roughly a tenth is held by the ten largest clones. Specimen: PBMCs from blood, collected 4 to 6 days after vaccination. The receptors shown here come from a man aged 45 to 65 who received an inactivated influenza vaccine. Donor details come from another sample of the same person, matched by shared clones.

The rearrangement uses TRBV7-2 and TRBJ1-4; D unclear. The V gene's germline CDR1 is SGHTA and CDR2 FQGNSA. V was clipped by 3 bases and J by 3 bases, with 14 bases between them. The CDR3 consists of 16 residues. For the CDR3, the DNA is TGTGCCAGCAGCTTGAACCCAATCGGAGCTAATGAAAAACTGTTTTTT. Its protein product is CASSLNPIGANEKLFF. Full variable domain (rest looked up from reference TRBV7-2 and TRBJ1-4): GAGVSQSPSNKVTEKGKDVELRCDPISGHTALYWYRQSLGQGLEFLIYFQGNSAPDKSGLPSDRFSAERTGGSVSTLTIQRTQQEDSAVYLCASSLNPIGANEKLFFGSGTQLSVL.

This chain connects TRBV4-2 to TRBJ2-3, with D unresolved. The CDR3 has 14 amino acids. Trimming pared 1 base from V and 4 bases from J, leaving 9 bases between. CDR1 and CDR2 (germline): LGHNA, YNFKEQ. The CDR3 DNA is TGTGCCAGCAGCCAAGTTGCCAACCCAGATACGCAGTATTTT. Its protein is CASSQVANPDTQYF.

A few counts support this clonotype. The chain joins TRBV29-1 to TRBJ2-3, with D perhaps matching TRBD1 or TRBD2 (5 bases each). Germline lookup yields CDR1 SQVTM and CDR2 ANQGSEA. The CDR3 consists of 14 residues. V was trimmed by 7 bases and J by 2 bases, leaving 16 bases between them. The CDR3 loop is CSADGTENTDTQYF. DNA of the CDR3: TGCAGCGCAGATGGGACGGAAAACACAGATACGCAGTATTTT.

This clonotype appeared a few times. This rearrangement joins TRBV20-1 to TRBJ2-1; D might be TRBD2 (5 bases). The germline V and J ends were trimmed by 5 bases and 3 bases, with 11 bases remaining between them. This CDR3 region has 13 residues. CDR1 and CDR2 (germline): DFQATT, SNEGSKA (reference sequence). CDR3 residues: CSAANRDYNEQFF. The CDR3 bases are TGCAGTGCTGCCAACCGGGACTACAATGAGCAGTTCTTC.

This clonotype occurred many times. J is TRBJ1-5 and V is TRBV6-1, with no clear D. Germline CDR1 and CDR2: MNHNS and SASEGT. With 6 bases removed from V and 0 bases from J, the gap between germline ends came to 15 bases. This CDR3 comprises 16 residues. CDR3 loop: CASSRLGAHSNQPQHF. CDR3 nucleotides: TGTGCCAGCAGCCGGCTGGGAGCCCATAGCAATCAGCCCCAGCATTTT.

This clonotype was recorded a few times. The CDR3 DNA follows: TGTGCCAGCAGCTTTATATCACGGACAGGGGACAATGAGCAGTTCTTC. Amino acids: CASSFISRTGDNEQFF. The chain joins TRBV7-2 to TRBJ2-1; TRBD1 matches 9 bases. Germline values: CDR1 SGHTA, CDR2 FQGNSA. CDR3 length: 16 residues. V was pared by 3 bases and J by 5 bases, with 8 bases of the junction left unmatched.

The CDR3 DNA sequence: TGTGCCAGCAGCGTAGCTGTGCGGGGGGGCCAAGAGACCCAGTACTTC. Amino acid sequence: CASSVAVRGGQETQYF. This sequence joins TRBV9 and TRBJ2-5; 9 nucleotides match TRBD2. Germline values: CDR1 SGDLS, CDR2 YYNGEE. CDR3 length: 16 residues. The ends lost 0 bases at V and 1 base at J; junction bases unmatched: 4.

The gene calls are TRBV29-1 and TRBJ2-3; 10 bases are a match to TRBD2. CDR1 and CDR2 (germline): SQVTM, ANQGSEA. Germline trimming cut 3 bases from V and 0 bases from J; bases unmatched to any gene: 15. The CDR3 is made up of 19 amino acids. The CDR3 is CSVEDRGLAGVGSTDTQYF. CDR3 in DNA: TGCAGCGTTGAGGATCGGGGGCTAGCGGGAGTAGGTAGCACAGATACGCAGTATTTT.

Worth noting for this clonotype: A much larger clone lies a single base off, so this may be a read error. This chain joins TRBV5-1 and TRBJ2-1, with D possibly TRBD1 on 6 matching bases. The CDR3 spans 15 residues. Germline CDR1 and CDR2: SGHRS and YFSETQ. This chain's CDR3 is CPSSLGASQYNEQFF. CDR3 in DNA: TGCCCCAGCAGCTTGGGGGCTAGCCAATACAATGAGCAGTTCTTC. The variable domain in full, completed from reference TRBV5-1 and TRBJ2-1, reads KAGVTQTPRYLIKTRGQQVTLSCSPISGHRSVSWYQQTPGQGLQFLFEYFSETQRNKGNFPGRFSGRQFSNSRSEMNVSTLELGDSALYLCPSSLGASQYNEQFFGPGTRLTVL.

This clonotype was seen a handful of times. The CDR3 is CASSRTGGRAVDTQYF. The CDR3 bases are TGCGCCAGCAGCAGGACCGGCGGGAGGGCCGTAGATACGCAGTATTTT. The V gene is TRBV5-1, the J gene TRBJ2-3, with 9 nucleotides matching TRBD2. This CDR3 contains 16 residues. Looked up from germline, CDR1 is SGHRS and CDR2 is YFSETQ. Losses at the gene ends were 4 bases for V and 5 bases for J; bases not matched to a gene: 11.

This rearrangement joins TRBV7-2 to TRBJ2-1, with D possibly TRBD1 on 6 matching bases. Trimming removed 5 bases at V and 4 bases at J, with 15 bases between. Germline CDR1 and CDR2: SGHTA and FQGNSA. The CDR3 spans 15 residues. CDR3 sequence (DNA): TGTGCCAGCAGCCAACCGGGACACTTTTACAATGAGCAGTTCTTC. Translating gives CASSQPGHFYNEQFF.

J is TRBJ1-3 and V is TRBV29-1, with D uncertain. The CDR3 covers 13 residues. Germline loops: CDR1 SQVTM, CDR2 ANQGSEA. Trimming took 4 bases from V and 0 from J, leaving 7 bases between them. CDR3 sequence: CSVVWNSGNTIYF. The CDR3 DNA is TGCAGCGTTGTCTGGAACTCTGGAAACACCATATATTTT. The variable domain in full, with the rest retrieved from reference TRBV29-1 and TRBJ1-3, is SAVISQKPSRDICQRGTSLTIQCQVDSQVTMMFWYRQQPGQSLTLIATANQGSEATYESGFVIDKFPISRPNLTFSTLTVSNMSPEDSSIYLCSVVWNSGNTIYFGEGSWLTVV.

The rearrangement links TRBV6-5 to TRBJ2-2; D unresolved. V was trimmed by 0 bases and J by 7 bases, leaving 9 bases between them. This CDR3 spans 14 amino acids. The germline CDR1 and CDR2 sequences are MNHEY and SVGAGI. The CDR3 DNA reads TGTGCCAGCAGTTACTCGACGTGGGACGGGGAGCTGTTTTTT. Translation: CASSYSTWDGELFF.

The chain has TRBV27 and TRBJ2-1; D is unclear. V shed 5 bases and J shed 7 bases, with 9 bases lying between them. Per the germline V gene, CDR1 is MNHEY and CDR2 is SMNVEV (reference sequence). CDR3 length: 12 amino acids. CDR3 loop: CASSNPRNEQFF. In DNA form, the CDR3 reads TGTGCCAGCAGTAATCCTAGGAATGAGCAGTTCTTC.